The clone carrying this TCR beta chain was seen more than once but under ten times. Its antigen is as yet unknown. This specimen comes from a study of shared clonotypes between healthy human individuals. The naive CD8 population came from CD45RO-negative cells selected for CCR7, without terminally differentiated effector memory CD45RA+ cells. Study-wide findings and caveats: Naive CD4 clonotypes overlapped across a handful of donors at about 5%. Owing to a small donor count, the genetic and exposure-history diversity represented was limited. Larger richness was generally estimated for naive than memory subsets.

The V end lost 7 bases, the J end lost 7 bases, and 10 bases lay between the germline ends. Looked up from germline, CDR1 is SNHLY and CDR2 is FYNNEI. The CDR3 extends over 11 amino acids. Assay used: immunoSEQ multiplex PCR; TCRdb lists only in-frame clones, some missing. The top ten hold about 25% of the sample, which has about 820,000 clones, 80% to 95% seen once. Sequencing input: naive CD8+ T cells sorted from blood. The receptor was derived from a man in his thirties or forties in good health. V and J are TRBV2 and TRBJ1-2, with no clear D. In DNA form, the CDR3 reads TGTGCCAGCACCCCCACCCGTGGCTACACCTTC. Protein sequence: CASTPTRGYTF.